This T cell receptor (beta chain) appears in the sequencing data of a study of shared clonotypes between healthy human individuals. Looking at the study overall: Samples came from two female and a few male donors aged 18 to 49. Points from the study as a whole: Rarefaction indicated that sorted-subset sequencing remained incomplete although depth was large.

In regard to this clone: The target antigen is unknown.

Positive CCR7 selection of CD45RO-negative cells yielded the naive CD8 cells, and terminally differentiated effector memory CD45RA+ cells were excluded. Germline V gene data show CDR1 as MRHNA and CDR2 as SNTAGT. The CDR3 contains 18 residues. V dropped 11 bases and J dropped 1; count of bases not matched to a gene: 23. Repertoires were generated with immunoSEQ multiplex PCR, while TCRdb's copy carries only in-frame clones and drops some. The sample lists over 2 million clones, approximately 94% occurring once. Sequencing was carried out using naive CD8+ T cells sorted from blood. The sequence came from a man younger than 30 in good health. The chain joins TRBV6-4 to TRBJ2-7; 7 nucleotides agree with TRBD1. The CDR3 region has the DNA TGTGCCGGATCCCCTCGACAGGGTTGGTCCCCTTGGTCCTACGAGCAGTACTTC. Residues: CAGSPRQGWSPWSYEQYF.